The 2 T cell receptor beta chains below all came from one sample that was sequenced in a study of OX40 agonist ivuxolimab in advanced cancers. The receptor library was made with the immunoSEQ multiplex PCR assay. TCRdb obtained this table from immuneACCESS and retained in-frame rearrangements with V and J assigned. These tables miss some clones; where compared with another copy, unresolved V genes account for less than half of the shortfall, and the remainder is unexplained. In all, the sample holds fewer than 30,000 clones, and 91% of those were seen once. Of the sample, about a tenth falls within the top ten clones. The material was CD4+ or CD8+ T cells sorted from blood, obtained in a trial of the OX40 agonist ivuxolimab. The source is an adult with an advanced solid tumor such as melanoma, head and neck, liver or kidney cancer.

This clone appeared a single time. This chain links TRBV30 with TRBJ1-2; the D is unclear. The length of the CDR3 is 12 residues. Trimming took 2 bases from V and 8 from J, leaving 12 bases between them. Germline CDR1 and CDR2: GTSNPN and SVGIG (reference sequence). This CDR3 is CAWSFIGLGYTF. The CDR3 coding sequence is TGTGCCTGGAGTTTTATAGGGCTCGGCTACACCTTC.

The CDR3 DNA follows: TGTGCCAGCATTTTACAAGGGGGCTCTGAAGCTTTCTTT. It codes for CASILQGGSEAFF. The rearrangement links TRBV6-1 to TRBJ1-1, with 7 bases that match TRBD1. The CDR3 covers 13 residues. Germline V gene data show CDR1 as MNHNS and CDR2 as SASEGT. V lost 7 bases and J lost 6; bases outside the gene matches: 8.